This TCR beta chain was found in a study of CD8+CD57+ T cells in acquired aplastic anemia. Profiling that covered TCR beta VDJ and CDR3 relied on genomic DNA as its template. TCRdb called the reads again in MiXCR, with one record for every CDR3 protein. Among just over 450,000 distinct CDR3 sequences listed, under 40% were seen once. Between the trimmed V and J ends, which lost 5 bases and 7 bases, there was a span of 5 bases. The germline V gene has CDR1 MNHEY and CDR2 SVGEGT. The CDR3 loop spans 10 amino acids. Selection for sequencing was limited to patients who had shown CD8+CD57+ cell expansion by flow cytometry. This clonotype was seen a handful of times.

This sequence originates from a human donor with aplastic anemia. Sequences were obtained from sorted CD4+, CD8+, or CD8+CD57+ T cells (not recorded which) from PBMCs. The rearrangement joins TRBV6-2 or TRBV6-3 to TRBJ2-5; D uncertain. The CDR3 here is CASSARTQYF. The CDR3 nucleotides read TGTGCCAGCAGTGCTCGGACCCAGTACTTC.